This TCR beta chain was recovered during a study of T cell responses to AZD1222 COVID-19 vaccine. General study points: After two AZD1222 doses, spike-specific TCR breadth and depth rose versus day 0. The study identified only six AZD1222 recipients as seropositive at baseline. Repertoires were obtained solely post-peak T cell response. It should be noted that donors were predominantly white British and more often female, and clonal diversity was possibly underestimated.

Some clones are missing from TCRdb's copy, which holds only in-frame ones; the method was immunoSEQ multiplex PCR. This sample has about 140,000 clones, with over 85% found just once. The CDR3 spans 17 residues. After removal of 0 bases from V and 5 bases from J, the junction contained 6 bases not matched to a gene. The germline V gene encodes CDR1 SGHDN and CDR2 FVKESK. Worth noting for this clone: What it binds is not known.

This chain uses TRBV14 with TRBJ2-2, with 10 bases matching TRBD1. The material sequenced was peripheral blood, taken on day 0 of MenACWY control vaccination. The TCR sequence derives from an adult in good health. CDR3 loop: CASSQDRQGALTGELFF. The CDR3 nucleotides are TGTGCCAGCAGCCAAGATCGACAGGGGGCGCTGACCGGGGAGCTGTTTTTT.